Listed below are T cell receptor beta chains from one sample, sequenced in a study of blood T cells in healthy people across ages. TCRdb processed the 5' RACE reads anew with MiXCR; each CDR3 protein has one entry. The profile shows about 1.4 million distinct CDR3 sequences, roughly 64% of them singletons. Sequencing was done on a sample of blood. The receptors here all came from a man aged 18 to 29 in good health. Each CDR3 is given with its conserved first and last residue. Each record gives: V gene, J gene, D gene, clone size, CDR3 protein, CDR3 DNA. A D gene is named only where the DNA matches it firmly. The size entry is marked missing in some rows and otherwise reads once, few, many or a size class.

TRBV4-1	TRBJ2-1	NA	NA	CASSQGQTAYNEQFF	TGCGCCAGCAGCCAAGGCCAGACAGCCTACAATGAGCAGTTCTTC
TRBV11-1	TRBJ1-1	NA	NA	CASSLKVAGRAFF	TGTGCCAGCAGCTTAAAGGTTGCAGGGAGGGCTTTCTTT
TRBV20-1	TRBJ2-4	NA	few	CSAVEGKAKNIQYF	TGCAGTGCCGTAGAGGGGAAGGCCAAAAACATTCAGTACTTC
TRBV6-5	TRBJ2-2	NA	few	CASSYTDTGELFF	TGTGCCAGCAGTTACACGGATACCGGGGAGCTGTTTTTT
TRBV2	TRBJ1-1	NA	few	CASTPDSLNTEAFF	TGTGCCAGCACCCCGGACAGCCTGAACACTGAAGCTTTCTTT
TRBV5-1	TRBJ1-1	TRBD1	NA	CASSGDSLNTEAFF	TGCGCCAGCAGCGGGGACAGCCTGAACACTGAAGCTTTCTTT
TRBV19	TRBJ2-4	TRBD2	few	CASTGTSGGGIQYF	TGTGCCAGTACCGGGACTAGCGGAGGGGGTATTCAGTACTTC
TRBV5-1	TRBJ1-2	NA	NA	CAGRVGANSNYGYTF	TGCGCCGGCAGAGTGGGCGCCAACTCTAACTATGGCTACACCTTC
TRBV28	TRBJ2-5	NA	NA	CASSPIGPGKYQETQYF	TGTGCCAGCAGCCCCATTGGGCCAGGCAAGTACCAAGAGACCCAGTACTTC
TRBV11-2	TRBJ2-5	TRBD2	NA	CASSLAPGRAGETQYF	TGTGCCAGCAGCTTAGCCCCCGGGAGGGCGGGTGAGACCCAGTACTTC
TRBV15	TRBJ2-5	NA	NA	CATSRVGLRQETQYF	TGTGCCACCAGCAGAGTTGGGCTCAGACAAGAGACCCAGTACTTC
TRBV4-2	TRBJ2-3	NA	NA	CASSPAATRDTQYF	TGTGCCAGCAGCCCCGCGGCAACCCGAGATACGCAGTATTTT
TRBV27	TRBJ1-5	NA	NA	CASSYSGYQPQHF	TGTGCCAGCAGTTATTCGGGCTATCAGCCCCAGCATTTT
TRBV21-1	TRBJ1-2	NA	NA	CASNTGQGDGYTF	TGTGCCAGCAACACTGGACAGGGGGATGGCTACACCTTC
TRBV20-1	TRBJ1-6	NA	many	CSAGRQAPNSPLHF	TGCAGTGCTGGGCGACAGGCCCCAAATTCACCCCTCCACTTT
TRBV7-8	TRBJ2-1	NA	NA	CASSREPSGSNEQFF	TGTGCCAGCAGCCGAGAACCCTCCGGGAGCAATGAGCAGTTCTTC
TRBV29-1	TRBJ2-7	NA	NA	CSVEAQEYEQYF	TGCAGCGTTGAAGCCCAGGAATACGAGCAGTACTTC
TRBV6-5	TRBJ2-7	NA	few	CASGPPLAGRNEQYF	TGTGCCAGCGGGCCTCCCTTGGCAGGGAGAAACGAGCAGTACTTC
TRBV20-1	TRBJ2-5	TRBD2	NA	CSARGRGRGEVSNEQYF	TGCAGTGCTAGGGGGCGTGGGCGGGGGGAAGTTAGCAATGAGCAGTACTTC
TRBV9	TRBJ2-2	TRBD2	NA	CASSVVGGENTGELFF	TGTGCCAGCAGCGTAGTGGGGGGGGAAAACACCGGGGAGCTGTTTTTT